This entry features one TCR beta chain sequence. These data are taken from a study of blood T cell repertoires in COVID-19. Overall study context: The origin of the acute and convalescent COVID-19 samples was the United States, Italy and Spain.

The data were produced by immunoSEQ multiplex PCR, yet TCRdb's version contains in-frame clones alone and is incomplete. This sample has over 60,000 clones, with around 85% found just once. Per the germline V gene, CDR1 is SQVTM and CDR2 is ANQGSEA. CDR3 length equals 10 residues. V was pared by 6 bases and J by 5 bases, with 7 bases between. The source of this sequence is a middle-aged man with acute or convalescent COVID-19. The chain links TRBV29-1 to TRBJ1-2; a possible D gene is TRBD1 (5 bases). The sequenced sample was peripheral blood. The CDR3 reads CSVGGYGYTF. DNA of the CDR3: TGCAGCGTCGGGGGTTATGGCTACACCTTC.